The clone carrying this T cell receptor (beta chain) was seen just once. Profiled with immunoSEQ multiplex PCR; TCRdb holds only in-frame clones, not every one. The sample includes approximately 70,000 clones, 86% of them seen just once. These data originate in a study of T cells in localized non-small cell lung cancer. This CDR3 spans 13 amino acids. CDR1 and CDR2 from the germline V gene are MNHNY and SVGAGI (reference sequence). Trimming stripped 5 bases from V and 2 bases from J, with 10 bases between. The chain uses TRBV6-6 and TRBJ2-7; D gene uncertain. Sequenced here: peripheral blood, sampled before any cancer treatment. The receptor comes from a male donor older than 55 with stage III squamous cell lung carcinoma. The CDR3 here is CASSQATTYEQYF. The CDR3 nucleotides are TGTGCCAGCAGTCAGGCCACGACCTACGAGCAGTACTTC.